These 2 T cell receptor beta chains came from one sample sequenced in a study of human T cells and chemical hapten exposure. Time point of the sample: pre-sensitization, week 0. Treatment defined: therapeutic diphenylcyclopropenone sensitization with weekly scalp DPC. TCRdb re-called the RACE reads through MiXCR, storing one row per CDR3 protein. The sample yields approximately 77,000 distinct CDR3 sequences, 13% to 15% seen once. Here the sequenced sample was whole blood, taken in connection with sensitization to the hapten diphenylcyclopropenone (DPC). The receptors stem from a woman in her fifties or sixties with alopecia areata. Some clones in this sample may be carry-over from other donors' samples.

This clonotype showed up many times. The chain couples TRBV3-1 to TRBJ1-1; tentatively, D is TRBD1 (6 bases). The germline V gene encodes CDR1 LGHDT and CDR2 YNNKEL (reference sequence). V was trimmed by 5 bases and J by 6 bases, leaving 13 bases between them. The CDR3 has 13 amino acids. DNA of the CDR3: TGTGCCAGCAGCTCCCGGGCAGGGGCTGAAGCTTTCTTT. Its protein is CASSSRAGAEAFF.

Note on this clonotype: One end of the junction does not line up with germline, which may come from a read error. V usage is TRBV11-2 and J usage is TRBJ2-3, with 9 bases that match TRBD2. Germline CDR1 is SGHAT and CDR2 is FQNNGV. The CDR3 totals 15 residues. Here the CDR3 reads CASSLNGPISGRFRF. The CDR3 DNA sequence: TGTGCCAGCAGCTTAAATGGTCCGATAAGCGGGAGGTTTAGGTTT.